The source of this T cell receptor (beta chain) is a study of blood T cell repertoires in COVID-19. For the study at large: Samples taken during acute and convalescent COVID-19 were collected in the United States, Italy and Spain. Sample material is recorded as cDNA or gDNA derived from T cells, B-cell-depleted T cells, or PBMCs.

Original processing methods: Cell counts per sample came from amplifying reference gene primers. The protocol was immunoSEQ multiplex PCR, while the TCRdb copy is restricted to in-frame clones and leaves out a portion. V and J calls and clone size follow that table, whereas D and trimming were derived from the DNA. The sample carries 300,000 or so clones, roughly nine tenths recorded once. This receptor was taken from a woman in her twenties or thirties with COVID-19, enrolled during active disease. The sequenced sample consisted of peripheral blood.

The CDR3 spells CAISESKTGVSGEKLFF. The CDR3 coding sequence is TGTGCCATCAGTGAGTCGAAGACAGGTGTATCGGGGGAAAAACTGTTTTTT. The chain recombines TRBV10-3 with TRBJ1-4, with D tentatively TRBD1 (6 bases). Per the germline V gene, CDR1 is ENHRY and CDR2 is SYGVKD. V lost 0 bases to trimming and J lost 8 bases, with 19 bases between them. The CDR3 is 17 residues long.